Listed below are T cell receptor beta chains from one sample, sequenced in a study of T-cell reconstitution after alpha-beta-depleted transplantation in children. TCRdb called the PCR reads again in MiXCR, with one record for every CDR3 protein. This sample carries 85,000 to 120,000 distinct CDR3 sequences, less than 6% of them seen once, and the ten largest clones take roughly 6.1%. The sample here was PBMCs, mostly from graft donor cells, taken 60 days after TCRalphabeta/CD19-depleted stem cell transplant. The source of these receptors is a female patient between 2 and 10 years old who had a stem cell transplant for Fanconi anemia, so the T cells may come from the graft donor. Both conserved end residues are part of each CDR3. Each record gives: J gene, D gene, V gene, clone size, CDR3 DNA, CDR3 protein. The D gene is left open where the match is weak. Some rows have no size entry. The others give once, few or many, or a class for an expanded clone.

j_call: TRBJ2-3; d_call: NA; v_call: TRBV20-1; clone_size: many; cdr3_nt: TGCAGTGCTAGGGGCCCAGGGGCCCGAAGTGGTACGCAGTATTTT; cdr3_aa: CSARGPGARSGTQYF
j_call: TRBJ2-2; d_call: TRBD1; v_call: TRBV7-2; clone_size: many; cdr3_nt: TGTGCCAGCAGCTTAGTCGTGACAGGGACCGGGGAGCTGTTTTTT; cdr3_aa: CASSLVVTGTGELFF
j_call: TRBJ1-4; d_call: NA; v_call: TRBV12-3/TRBV12-4; clone_size: NA; cdr3_nt: TGTGCCAGCAGCCAGGACGTGACAGGACCGCCGGGGGAAAAACTGTTTTTT; cdr3_aa: CASSQDVTGPPGEKLFF
j_call: TRBJ2-7; d_call: TRBD1; v_call: TRBV28; clone_size: many; cdr3_nt: TGTGCCAGCAGGGACAGGGTTTACGGGCAGTACTTC; cdr3_aa: CASRDRVYGQYF
j_call: TRBJ2-1; d_call: TRBD2; v_call: TRBV7-3; clone_size: many; cdr3_nt: TGTGCCAGCAGCTCTAGCGGGGGTTTTTACAATGAGCAGTTCTTC; cdr3_aa: CASSSSGGFYNEQFF
j_call: TRBJ2-5; d_call: TRBD1; v_call: TRBV11-2; clone_size: NA; cdr3_nt: TGTGCCAGCAGCTTGGGACGGGACAGGGAGGCGACCCAGTACTTC; cdr3_aa: CASSLGRDREATQYF
j_call: TRBJ2-3; d_call: TRBD2; v_call: TRBV20-1; clone_size: many; cdr3_nt: TGCAGTGCTATTCTAGCGGCCTACACAGATACGCAGTATTTT; cdr3_aa: CSAILAAYTDTQYF
j_call: TRBJ1-1; d_call: NA; v_call: TRBV12-3/TRBV12-4; clone_size: few; cdr3_nt: TGTGCCAGCAGTTTTGTATGGGGCTTAAACACTGAAGCTTTCTTT; cdr3_aa: CASSFVWGLNTEAFF
j_call: TRBJ2-2; d_call: NA; v_call: TRBV20-1; clone_size: few; cdr3_nt: TGCAGTGCTAGAGGGGGTCTAGTCACCGGGGAGCTGTTTTTT; cdr3_aa: CSARGGLVTGELFF
j_call: TRBJ2-5; d_call: NA; v_call: TRBV10-3; clone_size: many; cdr3_nt: TGTGCCATCAGTGAGTCGAAGGTTACCCAAGAGACCCAGTACTTC; cdr3_aa: CAISESKVTQETQYF
j_call: TRBJ1-1; d_call: NA; v_call: TRBV29-1; clone_size: NA; cdr3_nt: TGCAGCGTTGTCACTAAAGGACAGCCGAACACTGAAGCTTTCTTT; cdr3_aa: CSVVTKGQPNTEAFF
j_call: TRBJ2-7; d_call: NA; v_call: TRBV12-3/TRBV12-4; clone_size: few; cdr3_nt: TGTGCCAGCACCGCGACGGGCTACGAGCAGTACTTC; cdr3_aa: CASTATGYEQYF
j_call: TRBJ2-5; d_call: NA; v_call: TRBV5-5; clone_size: few; cdr3_nt: TGTGCCAGCAGCTTTTTAATCGCCGGGACCCAGTACTTC; cdr3_aa: CASSFLIAGTQYF
j_call: TRBJ1-3; d_call: NA; v_call: TRBV7-8; clone_size: many; cdr3_nt: TGTGCCAGCAGCTTAGCGCTTTCAGGGTCTGGAAACACCATATATTTT; cdr3_aa: CASSLALSGSGNTIYF
j_call: TRBJ2-7; d_call: TRBD2; v_call: TRBV10-2; clone_size: many; cdr3_nt: TGCGCCAGCAGTGAGGGCGGTACTAGCGGGAACTCCTACGAGCAGTACTTC; cdr3_aa: CASSEGGTSGNSYEQYF
j_call: TRBJ2-1; d_call: NA; v_call: TRBV19; clone_size: many; cdr3_nt: TGTGCCAGTAGTGCCTGGATGTATGAGCAGTTCTTC; cdr3_aa: CASSAWMYEQFF
j_call: TRBJ2-3; d_call: NA; v_call: TRBV7-2; clone_size: many; cdr3_nt: TGTGCCAGCAGCTTCCCGAGAGGAGACTCAGATACGCAGTATTTT; cdr3_aa: CASSFPRGDSDTQYF
j_call: TRBJ2-1; d_call: TRBD2; v_call: TRBV4-2; clone_size: NA; cdr3_nt: TGTGCCAGCAGCCAAGATCCAGCGGGGTGGGGGTTGGGCAATGAGCAGTTCTTC; cdr3_aa: CASSQDPAGWGLGNEQFF
j_call: TRBJ2-7; d_call: TRBD1; v_call: TRBV7-8; clone_size: NA; cdr3_nt: TGTGCCAGCAGCCCCACAGGGGGCTCCTCTTACGAGCAGTACTTC; cdr3_aa: CASSPTGGSSYEQYF
j_call: TRBJ2-7; d_call: NA; v_call: TRBV29-1; clone_size: many; cdr3_nt: TGCAGCGTTGAGGACGACGAGCAGTACTTC; cdr3_aa: CSVEDDEQYF
j_call: TRBJ2-3; d_call: TRBD2; v_call: TRBV7-9; clone_size: many; cdr3_nt: TGTGCCAGCAGCAGCTCTAGCGGGAAACCCACAGATACGCAGTATTTT; cdr3_aa: CASSSSSGKPTDTQYF
j_call: TRBJ2-1; d_call: TRBD2; v_call: TRBV11-2; clone_size: many; cdr3_nt: TGTGCCAGCAGCGTTAGCGGGAGTTTCATTGCTGAGCAGTTCTTC; cdr3_aa: CASSVSGSFIAEQFF
j_call: TRBJ2-1; d_call: NA; v_call: TRBV5-1; clone_size: many; cdr3_nt: TGCGCCAGCAGCCCCTTTGGGGATGAGCAGTTCTTC; cdr3_aa: CASSPFGDEQFF
j_call: TRBJ2-2; d_call: TRBD1; v_call: TRBV5-1; clone_size: few; cdr3_nt: TGCGCCAGCAGCTTTAGCAAGACAGGGCCTTACACCGGGGAGCTGTTTTTT; cdr3_aa: CASSFSKTGPYTGELFF
j_call: TRBJ2-3; d_call: TRBD1; v_call: TRBV11-2; clone_size: many; cdr3_nt: TGTGCCAGCAGGGTACAGGGGGTCGCCGATACGCAGTATTTT; cdr3_aa: CASRVQGVADTQYF
j_call: TRBJ1-2; d_call: NA; v_call: TRBV25-1; clone_size: few; cdr3_nt: TGTGCCAGCAGCCTAGACGGGAAATATGGCTACACCTTC; cdr3_aa: CASSLDGKYGYTF
j_call: TRBJ2-3; d_call: NA; v_call: TRBV7-8; clone_size: few; cdr3_nt: TGTGCCAGCGGTCCCCCCGTCTCTGATACGCAGTATTTT; cdr3_aa: CASGPPVSDTQYF
j_call: TRBJ1-1; d_call: NA; v_call: TRBV2; clone_size: many; cdr3_nt: TGTGCCAGCAGTGAGCAACAGGGCGCTGAAGCTTTCTTT; cdr3_aa: CASSEQQGAEAFF
j_call: TRBJ1-3; d_call: NA; v_call: TRBV28; clone_size: many; cdr3_nt: TGTGCCAGTACGTCACCAACTTCCTCTGGAAACACCATATATTTT; cdr3_aa: CASTSPTSSGNTIYF
j_call: TRBJ2-3; d_call: TRBD2; v_call: TRBV6-1; clone_size: many; cdr3_nt: TGTGCCAGCAGTGAGTGGGGGCTAGCGGGGGGACAATCCACAGATACGCAGTATTTT; cdr3_aa: CASSEWGLAGGQSTDTQYF
j_call: TRBJ2-7; d_call: TRBD1; v_call: TRBV7-9; clone_size: many; cdr3_nt: TGTGCCAGCAGCCGTGACAGGGAACTAACCTACGAGCAGTACTTC; cdr3_aa: CASSRDRELTYEQYF
j_call: TRBJ1-1; d_call: NA; v_call: TRBV28; clone_size: few; cdr3_nt: TGTGCCAGCAATTCTTTTGGGAACACTGAAGCTTTCTTT; cdr3_aa: CASNSFGNTEAFF
j_call: TRBJ1-3; d_call: NA; v_call: TRBV20-1; clone_size: few; cdr3_nt: TGCAGTGCCCTCCTCGGGGACACCATATATTTT; cdr3_aa: CSALLGDTIYF
j_call: TRBJ1-2; d_call: NA; v_call: TRBV2; clone_size: many; cdr3_nt: TGTGCCTCCACCCCCGGCTATGGCTACACCTTC; cdr3_aa: CASTPGYGYTF
j_call: TRBJ2-3; d_call: TRBD2; v_call: TRBV9; clone_size: many; cdr3_nt: TGTGCCAGCAGCGTAGCGGCGGGAGGAGATACGCAGTATTTT; cdr3_aa: CASSVAAGGDTQYF
j_call: TRBJ2-2; d_call: NA; v_call: TRBV12-3/TRBV12-4; clone_size: many; cdr3_nt: TGTGCCAGCAGTTTAGATCTGGGGGCTATGGACACCGGGGAGCTGTTTTTT; cdr3_aa: CASSLDLGAMDTGELFF
j_call: TRBJ2-5; d_call: NA; v_call: TRBV28; clone_size: NA; cdr3_nt: TGTGCCAGCAGTCCCCCCTCCCGGTGGACCCAGTACTTC; cdr3_aa: CASSPPSRWTQYF
j_call: TRBJ1-1; d_call: NA; v_call: TRBV28; clone_size: many; cdr3_nt: TGTGCCAGCAGTTTAATAGGGCTACCGAACACTGAAGCTTTCTTT; cdr3_aa: CASSLIGLPNTEAFF
j_call: TRBJ1-5; d_call: NA; v_call: TRBV30; clone_size: NA; cdr3_nt: TGTTCCTGGAGTGGGCAGGGCAATCAGCCCCAGCATTTT; cdr3_aa: CSWSGQGNQPQHF
j_call: TRBJ2-3; d_call: TRBD2; v_call: TRBV3-1; clone_size: many; cdr3_nt: TGTGCCAGCAGCCAAGAGGGGAGGGCCGCAGATACGCAGTATTTT; cdr3_aa: CASSQEGRAADTQYF
j_call: TRBJ1-6; d_call: NA; v_call: TRBV5-1; clone_size: many; cdr3_nt: TGCGCCAGCAGCTTGGAAGGGAGCTCCTATAATTCACCCCTCCACTTT; cdr3_aa: CASSLEGSSYNSPLHF
j_call: TRBJ2-1; d_call: TRBD1; v_call: TRBV20-1; clone_size: many; cdr3_nt: TGCAGTGCTCGTGAGGACAGGGGAGGATCCTACAATGAGCAGTTCTTC; cdr3_aa: CSAREDRGGSYNEQFF
j_call: TRBJ2-7; d_call: NA; v_call: TRBV7-3; clone_size: many; cdr3_nt: TGTGCCAGCAGCTTAATTCAAGGGAGGCAGGCTTCCTACGAGCAGTACTTC; cdr3_aa: CASSLIQGRQASYEQYF
j_call: TRBJ1-1; d_call: NA; v_call: TRBV29-1; clone_size: many; cdr3_nt: TGCAGCGCCGGGCTTCTAGGGGGAGCTTTCTTT; cdr3_aa: CSAGLLGGAFF
j_call: TRBJ2-7; d_call: TRBD1; v_call: TRBV20-1; clone_size: NA; cdr3_nt: TGCAGTGCTAGAGTGTCCGGGACAGGGATCTACGAGCAGTACTTC; cdr3_aa: CSARVSGTGIYEQYF